The T cell receptor beta chain under discussion was sequenced for a study of vaccination effects on CD4 cells after COVID-19. Study information: Antigen-specific CD4+ T cell clonotypes were called by their expansion after viral peptide-pool culture in ViraFEST. It was a median of 72 days after the second dose that post-vaccine samples were obtained.

Study outcomes and limitations: Late in the post-vaccination period, infection-induced and vaccine-induced clones underwent marked clonal contraction.

The CDR3 consists of 14 residues. The germline V and J ends were trimmed by 2 bases and 0 bases, with 6 bases remaining between them. CDR1 SGHRS and CDR2 YFSETQ come from the germline V gene. Cultured cells yielded isolated CD4+ T cells after around 10 days. Either the BNT162b2 or mRNA-1273 vaccine was given to participants in two doses. Nobody among the vaccine recipients had prior SARS-CoV-2 infection (nucleocapsid antibodies were negative). Here immunoSEQ multiplex PCR was the method, and the copy in TCRdb shows in-frame clones only, minus some. The table shows about 73,000 clones, with 73% occurring only once. Details on this clone: The antigen is not known.

This sequence joins TRBV5-1 and TRBJ1-3; D is uncertain. Sequencing used CD4+ T cells from PBMCs cultured without peptide, obtained after COVID-19 vaccination. The TCR originated in a human donor who received a COVID-19 vaccine. The CDR3 loop reads CASSLDVSGNTIYF. The CDR3 coding sequence is TGCGCCAGCAGCTTAGACGTCTCTGGAAACACCATATATTTT.